What follows is one TCR beta chain and its context. Its antigen is undetermined. The CDR3 is 12 amino acids. V shed 5 bases and J shed 7 bases, with 9 bases lying between them. In germline, CDR1 is SGHTA, CDR2 FQGNSA. This entry comes from a study of beta chain features in type 1 diabetes. Overall study findings and caveats: Among all four CD4+ subsets, Type 1 diabetes patients had TCRB CDR3s that were moderately but significantly shorter. Patients with type 1 diabetes carried fewer insertions and had more deletions at their VDJ junctions.

Cell sorting via CD45RO/CCR7/CD25/CD127/CD95/CD27 was performed to obtain CD4+ naive, central memory, regulatory and stem cell-like memory cells. What was sequenced were expressed TCRB transcripts, since all of the isolated RNA had been reverse transcribed. Profiling relied on immunoSEQ multiplex PCR, and the TCRdb table lists in-frame clones only, not all of them. The table has more than 200,000 clones, 16% seen once. The chain joins TRBV7-2 to TRBJ2-1; D not resolved. The material sequenced was naive CD4+ T cells from blood. The receptor was derived from a man aged 25-45 years with type 1 diabetes. For the CDR3, the DNA is TGTGCCAGCAGCCCTATCGGGAATGAGCAGTTCTTC. Translated, it gives CASSPIGNEQFF.